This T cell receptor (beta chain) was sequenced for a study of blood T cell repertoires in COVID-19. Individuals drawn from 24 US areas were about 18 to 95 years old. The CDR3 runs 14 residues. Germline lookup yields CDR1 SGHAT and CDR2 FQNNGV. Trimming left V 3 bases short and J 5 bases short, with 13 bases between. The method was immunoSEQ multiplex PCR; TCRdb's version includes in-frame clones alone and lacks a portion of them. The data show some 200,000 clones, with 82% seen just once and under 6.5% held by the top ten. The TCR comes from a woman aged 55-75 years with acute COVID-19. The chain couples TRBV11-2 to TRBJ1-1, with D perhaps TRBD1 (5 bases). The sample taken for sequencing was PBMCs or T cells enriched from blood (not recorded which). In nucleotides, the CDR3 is TGTGCCAGCAGCTTCGGACGGCGGGGGACTGAAGCTTTCTTT. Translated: CASSFGRRGTEAFF. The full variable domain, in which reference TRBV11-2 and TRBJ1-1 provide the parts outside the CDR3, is EAGVAQSPRYKIIEKRQSVAFWCNPISGHATLYWYQQILGQGPKLLIQFQNNGVVDDSQLPKDRFSAERLKGVDSTLKIQPAKLEDSAVYLCASSFGRRGTEAFFGQGTRLTVV.